The 4 T cell receptor beta chains below were found in one sample sequenced in a study of T cell responses to AZD1222 COVID-19 vaccine (dated by TCRdb to the early 2020s). The sample's time point, from its label and the paper: about 28 days (+/-7) after the second vaccine dose. The library was prepared using the immunoSEQ multiplex PCR assay. TCRdb retrieved this table from immuneACCESS and kept in-frame rearrangements only. Not all clones are present; in checked studies, unresolved V genes account for under half, and no reason is known for the remainder. Within this sample are 130,000 or so clones, with 80% to 95% of them counted one time only. Under 4.5% of the sample is held by the ten biggest clonotypes. Sequencing was performed on peripheral blood, taken 28 days after the second AZD1222 dose. The receptors stem from an adult who received the AZD1222 COVID-19 vaccine.

The V call is TRBV2, the J call TRBJ1-4, with D tentatively TRBD1 (6 bases). The ends were cut back, 6 bases at V and 12 bases at J, with 17 bases in the middle. Germline assignment: CDR1 SNHLY and CDR2 FYNNEI. The length of the CDR3 is 13 residues. The CDR3 DNA reads TGTGCCAGCAGAGGACAGCTTAGGGTGGAACTGTTTTTT. Its translation is CASRGQLRVELFF.

V gene TRBV29-1 combines with J gene TRBJ2-3, with 8 bases lining up with TRBD2. CDR1 and CDR2 (germline): SQVTM, ANQGSEA. V was pared by 4 bases and J by 2 bases, with 2 bases of the junction left unmatched. This CDR3 is 13 amino acids long. CDR3 amino acids: CSVAGLATDTQYF. The CDR3 nucleotides read TGCAGCGTTGCAGGACTAGCCACAGATACGCAGTATTTT.

The rearrangement uses TRBV7-2 and TRBJ1-3, with D unclear. This CDR3 is built from 12 residues. Looked up from germline, CDR1 is SGHTA and CDR2 is FQGNSA. Trimming left V 4 bases short and J 3 bases short, with 4 bases between. CDR3 amino acids: CASSYLGNTIYF. As DNA, the CDR3 is TGTGCCAGCAGCTACCTTGGAAACACCATATATTTT.

The chain carries TRBV28 and TRBJ1-3; D is ambiguous. Per germline, CDR1 MDHEN and CDR2 SYDVKM. V dropped 8 bases and J dropped 0 bases, with 14 bases sitting between them. The CDR3 loop spans 15 amino acids. The CDR3 region has the DNA TGTGCCAGCTCCCTTGGAGGGATCTCTGGAAACACCATATATTTT. This gives the protein CASSLGGISGNTIYF.